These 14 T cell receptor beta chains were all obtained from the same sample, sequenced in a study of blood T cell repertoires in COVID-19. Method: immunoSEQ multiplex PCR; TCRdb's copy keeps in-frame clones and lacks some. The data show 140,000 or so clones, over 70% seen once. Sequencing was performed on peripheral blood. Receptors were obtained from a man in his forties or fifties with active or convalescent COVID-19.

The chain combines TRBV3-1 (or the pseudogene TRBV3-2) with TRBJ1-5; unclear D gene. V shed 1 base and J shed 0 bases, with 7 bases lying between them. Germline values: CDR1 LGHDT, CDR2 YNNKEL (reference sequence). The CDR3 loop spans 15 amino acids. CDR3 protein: CASSQGSVSNQPQHF. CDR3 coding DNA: TGTGCCAGCAGCCAAGGGTCGGTTAGCAATCAGCCCCAGCATTTT.

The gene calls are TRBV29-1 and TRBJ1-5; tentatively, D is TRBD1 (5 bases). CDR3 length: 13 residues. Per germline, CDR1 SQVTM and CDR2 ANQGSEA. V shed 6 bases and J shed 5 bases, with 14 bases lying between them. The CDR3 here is CSVAQEKDQPQHF. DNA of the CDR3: TGCAGCGTCGCACAGGAAAAAGATCAGCCCCAGCATTTT.

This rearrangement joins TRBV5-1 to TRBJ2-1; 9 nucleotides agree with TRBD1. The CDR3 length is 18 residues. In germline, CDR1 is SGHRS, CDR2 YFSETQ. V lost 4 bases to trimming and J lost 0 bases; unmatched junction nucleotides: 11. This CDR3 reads CASSLRQGGPGSYNEQFF. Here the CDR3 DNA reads TGCGCCAGCAGCCTCCGACAGGGGGGCCCCGGCTCCTACAATGAGCAGTTCTTC.

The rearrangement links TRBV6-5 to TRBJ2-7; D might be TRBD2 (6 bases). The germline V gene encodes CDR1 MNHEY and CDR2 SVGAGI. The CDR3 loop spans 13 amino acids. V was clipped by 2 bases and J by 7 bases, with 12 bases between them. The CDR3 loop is CASSYRRGAEQYF. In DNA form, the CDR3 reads TGTGCCAGCAGTTACCGGAGGGGAGCGGAGCAGTACTTC.

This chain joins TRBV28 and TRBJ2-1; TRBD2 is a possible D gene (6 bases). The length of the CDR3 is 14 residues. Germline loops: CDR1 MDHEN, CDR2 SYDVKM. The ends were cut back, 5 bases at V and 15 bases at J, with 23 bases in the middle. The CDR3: CASSPGGIAAFGFF. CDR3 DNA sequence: TGTGCCAGCAGTCCGGGCGGAATAGCGGCCTTTGGGTTCTTC.

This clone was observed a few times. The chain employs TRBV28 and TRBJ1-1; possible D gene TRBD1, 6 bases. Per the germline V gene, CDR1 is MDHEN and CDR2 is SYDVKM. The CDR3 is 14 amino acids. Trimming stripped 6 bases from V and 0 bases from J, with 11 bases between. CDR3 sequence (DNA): TGTGCCAGCAGACGGGACACTTTGAACACTGAAGCTTTCTTT. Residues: CASRRDTLNTEAFF.

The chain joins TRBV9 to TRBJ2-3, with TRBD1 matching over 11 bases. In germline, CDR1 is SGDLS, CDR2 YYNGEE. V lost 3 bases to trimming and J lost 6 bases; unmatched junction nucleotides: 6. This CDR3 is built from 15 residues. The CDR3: CASSAGQGAGDTQYF. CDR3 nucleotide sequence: TGTGCCAGCAGCGCCGGACAGGGGGCGGGGGATACGCAGTATTTT.

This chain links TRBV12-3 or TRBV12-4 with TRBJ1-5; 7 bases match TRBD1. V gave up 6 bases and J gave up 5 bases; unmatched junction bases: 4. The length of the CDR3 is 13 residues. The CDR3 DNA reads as TGTGCCAGCAGCTCACAGGGGTATCAGCCCCAGCATTTT. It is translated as CASSSQGYQPQHF.

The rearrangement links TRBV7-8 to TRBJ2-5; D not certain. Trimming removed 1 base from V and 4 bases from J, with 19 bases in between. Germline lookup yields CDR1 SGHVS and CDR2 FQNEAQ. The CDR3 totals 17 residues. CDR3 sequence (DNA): TGTGCCAGCAGCTTAGGCAAATCGGCCCCCGGCGGAGAGACCCAGTACTTC. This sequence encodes CASSLGKSAPGGETQYF.

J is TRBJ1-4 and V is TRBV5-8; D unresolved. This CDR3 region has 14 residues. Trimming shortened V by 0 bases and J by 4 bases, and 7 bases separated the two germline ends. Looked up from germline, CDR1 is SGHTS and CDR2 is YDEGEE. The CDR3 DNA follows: TGTGCCAGCAGCTTGGTAGAGAGTAATGAAAAACTGTTTTTT. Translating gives CASSLVESNEKLFF.

The CDR3 DNA is TGTGCCAGCAAGCTCTGGGACACCTACGAGCAGTACTTC. Translating gives CASKLWDTYEQYF. The chain links TRBV6-6 to TRBJ2-7, with D possibly being TRBD1 (6 bases). The CDR3 consists of 13 residues. V lost 7 bases and J 2 bases, leaving 12 bases between the germline ends. The V gene's germline CDR1 is MNHNY and CDR2 SVGAGI (reference sequence).

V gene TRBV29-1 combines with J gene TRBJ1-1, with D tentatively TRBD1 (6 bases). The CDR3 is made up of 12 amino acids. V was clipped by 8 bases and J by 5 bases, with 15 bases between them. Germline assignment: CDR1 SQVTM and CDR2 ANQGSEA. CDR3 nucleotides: TGCAGCTCTGAGAGGGGGGGTACTGAAGCTTTCTTT. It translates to CSSERGGTEAFF. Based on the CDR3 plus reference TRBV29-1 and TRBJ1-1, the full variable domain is SAVISQKPSRDICQRGTSLTIQCQVDSQVTMMFWYRQQPGQSLTLIATANQGSEATYESGFVIDKFPISRPNLTFSTLTVSNMSPEDSSIYLCSSERGGTEAFFGQGTRLTVV.

The CDR3 here is CASSLELGTDTQYF. DNA for the CDR3: TGCGCCAGCAGCTTGGAACTTGGCACAGATACGCAGTATTTT. The rearrangement uses TRBV5-1 and TRBJ2-3, with unresolved D. The CDR3 runs 14 residues. Per the germline V gene, CDR1 is SGHRS and CDR2 is YFSETQ. With 0 bases removed from V and 1 base from J, the gap between germline ends came to 6 bases.

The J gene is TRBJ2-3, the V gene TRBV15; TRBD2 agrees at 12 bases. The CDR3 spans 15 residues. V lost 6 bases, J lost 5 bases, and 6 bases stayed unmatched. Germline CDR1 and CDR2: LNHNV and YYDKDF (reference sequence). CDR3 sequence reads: CATRKEGLAGDTQYF. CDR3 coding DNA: TGTGCCACCAGAAAGGAGGGACTAGCGGGAGATACGCAGTATTTT.